A selection of T cell receptor beta chains follows, all from one sample in a study of glioma-infiltrating T cells. TCRdb independently ran MiXCR on the multiplex PCR reads; one entry per CDR3 protein. In the table there are about 140,000 distinct CDR3 sequences, roughly two fifths of which are singletons. The specimen was glioma tissue, nonneoplastic brain tissue, or PBMCs (not recorded which). Receptor source: a human donor with low-grade glioma or glioblastoma, undergoing nonglioma brain surgery, or in good health (not recorded which). CDR3s include the opening cysteine and the closing phenylalanine or tryptophan. The order of the fields is clone size, V gene, J gene, D gene, CDR3 protein, CDR3 DNA. The D gene is left open where the match is weak. The listing skips clone size in some rows; elsewhere it reads once, few, many or a size class.

size: .
V: TRBV5-1
J: TRBJ2-5
D: .
CDR3: CASSLWAGQETQYF
DNA: TGCGCCAGCAGCTTGTGGGCAGGACAAGAGACCCAGTACTTC

size: few
V: TRBV7-9
J: TRBJ2-1
D: TRBD2
CDR3: CASSPGRVGYEQFF
DNA: TGTGCCAGCAGCCCTGGGAGGGTAGGGTATGAGCAGTTCTTC

size: .
V: TRBV7-6
J: TRBJ1-1
D: .
CDR3: CASSLRGDGTEAFF
DNA: TGTGCCAGCAGCTTACGGGGGGACGGAACTGAAGCTTTCTTT

size: many
V: TRBV6-4
J: TRBJ2-3
D: .
CDR3: CASSATSTDTQYF
DNA: TGTGCCAGCAGTGCCACTAGCACAGATACGCAGTATTTT

size: .
V: TRBV7-8
J: TRBJ2-7
D: TRBD2
CDR3: CASSPMTSGRNEQYF
DNA: TGTGCCAGCAGCCCCATGACTAGCGGGAGGAACGAGCAGTACTTC

size: .
V: TRBV7-2
J: TRBJ2-7
D: .
CDR3: CASSLRGQLYEQYF
DNA: TGTGCCAGCAGCTTGCGGGGACAGCTATACGAGCAGTACTTC

size: few
V: TRBV4-1
J: TRBJ2-2
D: .
CDR3: CASSQDHTGRTGELFF
DNA: TGCGCCAGCAGCCAAGATCACACAGGGCGCACCGGGGAGCTGTTTTTT

size: .
V: TRBV28
J: TRBJ2-7
D: .
CDR3: CASSPNTRKGMYF
DNA: TGTGCCAGCAGCCCCAACACGAGGAAAGGCATGTACTTC

size: .
V: TRBV20-1
J: TRBJ2-2
D: .
CDR3: CSARKGGGELFF
DNA: TGCAGTGCTAGAAAGGGAGGCGGGGAGCTGTTTTTT

size: once
V: TRBV20-1
J: TRBJ2-7
D: .
CDR3: CSARDVGIHKQYF
DNA: TGCAGTGCTAGAGACGTCGGGATCCACAAGCAGTACTTC

size: .
V: TRBV29-1
J: TRBJ2-5
D: .
CDR3: CSVVRDPETQYF
DNA: TGCAGCGTAGTCCGGGACCCCGAGACCCAGTACTTC

size: .
V: TRBV7-2
J: TRBJ2-7
D: .
CDR3: CASQKGYEQYF
DNA: TGTGCCAGCCAAAAGGGGTACGAGCAGTACTTC

size: few
V: TRBV6-1
J: TRBJ1-5
D: TRBD1
CDR3: CASSDRGLRGNQPQHF
DNA: TGTGCCAGCAGTGACAGGGGGTTAAGGGGGAATCAGCCCCAGCATTTT

size: few
V: TRBV6-1
J: TRBJ1-1
D: .
CDR3: CASSPDIFAAAAFF
DNA: TGTGCCAGCAGCCCGGACATCTTTGCAGCCGCGGCTTTCTTT

size: many
V: TRBV2
J: TRBJ2-3
D: .
CDR3: CASSSDTDTQYF
DNA: TGTGCCAGCAGTTCGGACACAGATACGCAGTATTTT

size: .
V: TRBV15
J: TRBJ1-5
D: .
CDR3: CATSSGEGGQPQHF
DNA: TGTGCCACCAGCAGTGGGGAGGGAGGTCAGCCCCAGCATTTT

size: .
V: TRBV20-1
J: TRBJ2-1
D: TRBD2
CDR3: CSASGGAHNEQFF
DNA: TGCAGTGCTAGCGGGGGGGCCCACAATGAACAGTTCTTC

size: .
V: TRBV7-2
J: TRBJ1-5
D: .
CDR3: CASSLGGERPQHF
DNA: TGTGCCAGCAGCTTAGGAGGGGAACGGCCCCAGCATTTT

size: few
V: TRBV27
J: TRBJ2-2
D: .
CDR3: CASRTGPGELFF
DNA: TGTGCCAGCAGGACTGGACCCGGGGAGCTGTTTTTT

size: .
V: TRBV20-1
J: TRBJ2-7
D: .
CDR3: CSARDQPHYEQYF
DNA: TGCAGTGCTAGAGATCAGCCACACTACGAGCAGTACTTC

size: few
V: TRBV7-9
J: TRBJ2-1
D: .
CDR3: CASSLDWSHNEQFF
DNA: TGTGCCAGCAGCTTAGATTGGTCCCACAATGAGCAGTTCTTC

size: .
V: TRBV10-3
J: TRBJ2-5
D: .
CDR3: CAISADRRGQETQYF
DNA: TGTGCCATCAGTGCGGACAGGCGGGGGCAAGAGACCCAGTACTTC

size: .
V: TRBV6-1
J: TRBJ2-7
D: .
CDR3: CASRSLNSYEQYF
DNA: TGTGCCAGCAGGTCCCTAAATTCCTACGAGCAGTACTTC

size: few
V: TRBV6-2/TRBV6-3
J: TRBJ2-3
D: TRBD2
CDR3: CASRQLAGRVRDTQYF
DNA: TGTGCCAGCAGACAACTAGCGGGCCGGGTGAGGGATACGCAGTATTTT

size: few
V: TRBV6-2/TRBV6-3
J: TRBJ2-7
D: .
CDR3: CASSYGLYYEQYF
DNA: TGTGCCAGCAGTTACGGACTCTACTACGAGCAGTACTTC

size: once
V: TRBV20-1
J: TRBJ2-5
D: .
CDR3: CSARNPGGPQETQYF
DNA: TGCAGTGCTAGAAACCCCGGGGGCCCACAAGAGACCCAGTACTTC

size: few
V: TRBV4-1
J: TRBJ1-2
D: .
CDR3: CASSQIGSGGYTF
DNA: TGCGCCAGCAGCCAAATAGGGTCCGGTGGCTACACCTTC

size: .
V: TRBV7-2
J: TRBJ2-7
D: .
CDR3: CASSSARATVRRYEQYF
DNA: TGTGCCAGCAGTTCGGCCAGGGCCACCGTTCGCCGATACGAGCAGTACTTC

size: few
V: TRBV20-1
J: TRBJ2-5
D: .
CDR3: CSARAPEANQETQYF
DNA: TGCAGTGCTAGAGCCCCGGAGGCGAATCAAGAGACCCAGTACTTC

size: .
V: TRBV20-1
J: TRBJ2-3
D: .
CDR3: CSALGPDTDTQYF
DNA: TGCAGTGCTCTCGGGCCAGACACAGATACGCAGTATTTT

size: many
V: TRBV20-1
J: TRBJ1-1
D: TRBD1
CDR3: CSARTGGQAEAFF
DNA: TGCAGTGCTAGGACAGGGGGCCAGGCAGAAGCTTTCTTT

size: few
V: TRBV7-2
J: TRBJ2-3
D: .
CDR3: CARSERITDTQYF
DNA: TGTGCCCGCAGCGAACGAATCACAGATACGCAGTATTTT

size: few
V: TRBV10-3
J: TRBJ1-2
D: .
CDR3: CAVRTGPITDF
DNA: TGTGCCGTTCGGACGGGCCCCATCACAGATTTC

size: once
V: TRBV4-1
J: TRBJ2-3
D: .
CDR3: CASSQRGGILTDTQYF
DNA: TGCGCCAGCAGCCAAAGGGGTGGCATCCTCACAGATACGCAGTATTTT

size: many
V: TRBV27
J: TRBJ2-5
D: .
CDR3: CASSLDGGFSQYF
DNA: TGTGCCAGCAGTTTAGATGGGGGCTTTTCCCAGTACTTC

size: .
V: TRBV6-2/TRBV6-3
J: TRBJ2-7
D: .
CDR3: CASSGAVVTLVDEQYF
DNA: TGTGCCAGCAGTGGGGCAGTCGTAACACTCGTCGACGAGCAGTACTTC

size: .
V: TRBV15
J: TRBJ1-1
D: .
CDR3: CATSREDSVGAEAFF
DNA: TGTGCCACCAGCAGAGAGGACAGTGTCGGCGCTGAAGCTTTCTTT

size: .
V: TRBV10-3
J: TRBJ1-6
D: TRBD1
CDR3: CASAGGNRNSPLHF
DNA: TGTGCCAGCGCAGGGGGCAATAGGAATTCACCCCTCCACTTT

size: few
V: TRBV11-2
J: TRBJ2-7
D: TRBD1
CDR3: CASSFGQGYEQYF
DNA: TGTGCCAGCAGCTTCGGACAGGGCTACGAGCAGTACTTC

size: .
V: TRBV19
J: TRBJ2-2
D: TRBD1
CDR3: CASRLSTGGTGELFF
DNA: TGTGCCAGTAGATTGAGTACAGGGGGCACCGGGGAGCTGTTTTTT

size: few
V: TRBV2
J: TRBJ1-1
D: .
CDR3: CASSEARNTEAFF
DNA: TGTGCCAGCAGTGAAGCTCGGAACACTGAAGCTTTCTTT

size: .
V: TRBV11-3
J: TRBJ2-5
D: .
CDR3: CASSQTPGAQYF
DNA: TGTGCCAGCAGCCAGACTCCCGGGGCCCAGTACTTC

size: .
V: TRBV19
J: TRBJ2-3
D: .
CDR3: CATARSNSTDTQYF
DNA: TGTGCCACCGCCCGATCAAACAGCACAGATACGCAGTATTTT

size: many
V: TRBV6-1
J: TRBJ1-5
D: TRBD1
CDR3: CATSRYRQGDQPQHF
DNA: TGTGCCACCAGCAGGTATCGACAGGGCGATCAGCCCCAGCATTTT

size: .
V: TRBV20-1
J: TRBJ2-3
D: .
CDR3: CSASGSVSLSTDTQYF
DNA: TGCAGTGCTAGCGGCAGTGTGTCTCTTAGCACAGATACGCAGTATTTT

size: .
V: TRBV6-1
J: TRBJ2-1
D: .
CDR3: CASSSDGEQFF
DNA: TGTGCCAGCAGTTCGGACGGTGAGCAGTTCTTC

size: .
V: TRBV4-1
J: TRBJ2-2
D: .
CDR3: CASSLRFGTWNTGELFF
DNA: TGCGCCAGCAGTTTAAGATTTGGGACTTGGAACACCGGGGAGCTGTTTTTT

size: .
V: TRBV7-9
J: TRBJ1-1
D: .
CDR3: CARSSTDGNTEAFF
DNA: TGTGCCCGCAGCTCGACCGATGGAAACACTGAAGCTTTCTTT

size: .
V: TRBV27
J: TRBJ2-5
D: TRBD2
CDR3: CASSRFTSVKETQYF
DNA: TGTGCCAGCAGTCGGTTCACTAGCGTGAAAGAGACCCAGTACTTC

size: .
V: TRBV20-1
J: TRBJ2-3
D: .
CDR3: CSARAINEGSGDTQYF
DNA: TGCAGTGCTAGAGCCATAAACGAGGGGAGTGGAGATACGCAGTATTTT

size: .
V: TRBV20-1
J: TRBJ2-7
D: TRBD1
CDR3: CSAMTGIEQYF
DNA: TGCAGTGCCATGACAGGGATCGAGCAGTACTTC

size: once
V: TRBV3-1
J: TRBJ1-1
D: .
CDR3: CASRQRSPTEAFF
DNA: TGTGCCAGCAGACAGAGGTCCCCCACTGAAGCTTTCTTT

size: .
V: TRBV6-2/TRBV6-3
J: TRBJ2-2
D: .
CDR3: CASSQDSHLTGELFF
DNA: TGCGCCAGCAGCCAAGACTCGCACCTAACCGGGGAGCTGTTTTTT

size: many
V: TRBV6-2/TRBV6-3
J: TRBJ1-6
D: .
CDR3: CASSSDRGTPLHF
DNA: TGTGCCAGCAGTTCGGACCGAGGAACACCCCTCCACTTT